What follows describes a single TCR beta chain. This entry is derived from a study of blood T cell repertoires in COVID-19. Source study methods: The assay estimated nucleated cells by amplifying reference gene primers. Data came from immunoSEQ multiplex PCR; TCRdb stores just in-frame clones and leaves some out. V, J and clone size reflect that table, while D and trimming were determined from the DNA. Among approximately 200,000 clones listed, approximately 80% were seen once. Looked up from germline, CDR1 is SGHRS and CDR2 is YFSETQ. V was pared by 2 bases and J by 3 bases, with 9 bases between. The CDR3 covers 13 residues.

The receptor's source is a woman between 50 and 59 years old with acute or convalescent COVID-19. The sequencing input was peripheral blood. The chain couples TRBV5-1 to TRBJ2-7; a weak D match, TRBD2 (6 bases). CDR3 nucleotide sequence: TGCGCCAGCAGCTTCGAGGGAGGCTACGAGCAGTACTTC. It is translated as CASSFEGGYEQYF.